These T cell receptor beta chains were read from a single sample in a study of T cells after posttransplantation cyclophosphamide. The method was immunoSEQ multiplex PCR; TCRdb's version includes in-frame clones alone and lacks a portion of them. The sample was found to contain around 12,000 clones, and every one recurs. The sequencing here drew on PBMCs, taken after allogeneic stem cell transplant with posttransplant cyclophosphamide. These receptors all stem from a female patient in her thirties or forties who received an allogeneic stem cell transplant from an unrelated donor, was CMV-positive, and had acute GVHD only. A share of the T cells may be of graft donor origin. The CDR3 runs from the conserved cysteine through the conserved F or W. Fields, in order: clone size, V gene, J gene, D gene, CDR3 protein, CDR3 DNA. A D gene is named only where the DNA matches it firmly. Clone size is given for some rows only: seen once, a few or many times, or a class if the clone is expanded.

clone_size: .
v_call: TRBV4-2
j_call: TRBJ1-1
d_call: .
cdr3_aa: CASSQAGGLKRSEAFF
cdr3_nt: TGTGCCAGCAGCCAAGCCGGGGGTCTGAAGAGGTCCGAAGCTTTCTTT

clone_size: many
v_call: TRBV19
j_call: TRBJ2-5
d_call: TRBD2
cdr3_aa: CASSITPPSSGSLWTQYF
cdr3_nt: TGTGCCAGTAGTATAACCCCCCCTTCTAGCGGGTCTTTGTGGACCCAGTACTTC

clone_size: .
v_call: TRBV5-3
j_call: TRBJ2-2
d_call: TRBD1
cdr3_aa: CARSRGTGIPGELFF
cdr3_nt: TGTGCCAGAAGCCGGGGGACAGGTATCCCCGGGGAGCTGTTTTTT

clone_size: many
v_call: TRBV5-4
j_call: TRBJ2-2
d_call: .
cdr3_aa: CASSEQGINTGELFF
cdr3_nt: TGTGCCAGCAGTGAACAGGGAATTAACACCGGGGAGCTGTTTTTT

clone_size: .
v_call: TRBV5-1
j_call: TRBJ1-1
d_call: TRBD1
cdr3_aa: CASGIRTGLNTEAFF
cdr3_nt: TGCGCCAGTGGGATCCGGACAGGTTTGAACACTGAAGCTTTCTTT

clone_size: many
v_call: TRBV7-9
j_call: TRBJ2-1
d_call: .
cdr3_aa: CASSAWTVFNEQFF
cdr3_nt: TGTGCCAGCAGCGCGTGGACAGTTTTCAATGAGCAGTTCTTC

clone_size: .
v_call: TRBV19
j_call: TRBJ1-1
d_call: .
cdr3_aa: CASSSGNTEAFF
cdr3_nt: TGTGCCAGTAGTTCAGGGAACACTGAAGCTTTCTTT

clone_size: .
v_call: TRBV11-3
j_call: TRBJ2-2
d_call: TRBD2
cdr3_aa: CASSSGLAGGNTGELFF
cdr3_nt: TGTGCCAGCAGCTCCGGACTAGCGGGGGGGAACACCGGGGAGCTGTTTTTT

clone_size: many
v_call: TRBV5-5
j_call: TRBJ1-6
d_call: .
cdr3_aa: CASSLSGSNSPLHF
cdr3_nt: TGTGCCAGCAGCTTGTCAGGGTCCAATTCACCCCTCCACTTT

clone_size: many
v_call: TRBV15
j_call: TRBJ1-5
d_call: .
cdr3_aa: CATSRVGAQPQHF
cdr3_nt: TGTGCCACCAGCAGAGTGGGAGCTCAGCCCCAGCATTTT

clone_size: many
v_call: TRBV7-8
j_call: TRBJ2-5
d_call: .
cdr3_aa: CASSRDTPQETQYF
cdr3_nt: TGTGCCAGCAGCAGGGACACTCCCCAAGAGACCCAGTACTTC

clone_size: .
v_call: TRBV15
j_call: TRBJ2-1
d_call: .
cdr3_aa: CATSRDGYNEQFF
cdr3_nt: TGTGCCACCAGCAGAGACGGGTACAATGAGCAGTTCTTC